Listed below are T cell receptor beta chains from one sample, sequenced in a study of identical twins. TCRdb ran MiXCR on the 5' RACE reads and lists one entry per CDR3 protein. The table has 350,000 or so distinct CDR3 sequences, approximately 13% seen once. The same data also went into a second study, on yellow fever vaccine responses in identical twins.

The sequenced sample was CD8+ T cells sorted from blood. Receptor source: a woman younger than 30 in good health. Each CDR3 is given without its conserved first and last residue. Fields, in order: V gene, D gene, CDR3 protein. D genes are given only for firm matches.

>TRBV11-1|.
ASTQSGINTGELF
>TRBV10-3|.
AISESVAGPDTQY
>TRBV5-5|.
ASSQGGALYNEQF
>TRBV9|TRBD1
ASSGRDRSTGELF
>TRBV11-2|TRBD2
ASSPALAGIYNEQF
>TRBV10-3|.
AISDSHGNTIY
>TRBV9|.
ASSVGSRVEYNEQF
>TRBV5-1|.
ASSPDHLGNTIY
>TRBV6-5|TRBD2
ASSYSGGPTDTQY
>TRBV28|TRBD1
ASSSTGREQY
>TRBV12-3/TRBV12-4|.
ASSFGQLNQPQH
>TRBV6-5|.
ASSYLSAGELF
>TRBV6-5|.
ASSYSKGGVYEQY
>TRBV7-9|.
ASSLAERATEAF
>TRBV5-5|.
ASSLTLTGNTEAF
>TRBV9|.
ASSRDRRSEQY
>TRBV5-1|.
ASSLGSGRGTDTQY
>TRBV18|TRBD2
ASSPAGVPTYEQY
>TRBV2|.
ASSWTDLNTEAF
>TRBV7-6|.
ASRSGTLEAF
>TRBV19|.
ASTLNRHTYEQY
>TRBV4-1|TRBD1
ASSPAGQGAGETQY
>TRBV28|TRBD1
ASSFGGQLGEAF
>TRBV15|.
ATRATVRVTEAF
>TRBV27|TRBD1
ATGTGESDTQY
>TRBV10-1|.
ASTDSGELF
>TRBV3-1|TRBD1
ASSHGQGRQPQH
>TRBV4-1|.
ASKVPADNEQF
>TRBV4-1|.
ASSQNRVATQY
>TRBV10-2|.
ASGDVDGYT
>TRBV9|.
ASSLLGGGTDTQY
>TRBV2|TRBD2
ASRTGTSGGDTQY
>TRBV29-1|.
SVGGRETQY
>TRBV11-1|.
ASSLPKRPLQETQY
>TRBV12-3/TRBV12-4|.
ASSLSGRAEGTQY
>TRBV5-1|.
ASSLVLGTDEQF
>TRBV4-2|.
ASSHGGDQPQH
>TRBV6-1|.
ASSPERLGSGTGELF